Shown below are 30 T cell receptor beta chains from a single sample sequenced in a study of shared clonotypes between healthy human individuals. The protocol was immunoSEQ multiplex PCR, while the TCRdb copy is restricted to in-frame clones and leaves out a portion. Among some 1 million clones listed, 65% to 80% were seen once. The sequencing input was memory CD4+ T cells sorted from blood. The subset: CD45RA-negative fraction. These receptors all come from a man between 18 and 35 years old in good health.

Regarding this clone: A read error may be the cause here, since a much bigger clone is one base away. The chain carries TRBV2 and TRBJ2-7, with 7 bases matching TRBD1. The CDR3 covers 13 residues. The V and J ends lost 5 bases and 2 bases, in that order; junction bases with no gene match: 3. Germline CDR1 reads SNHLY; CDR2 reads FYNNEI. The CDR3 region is CASSSGQTYEQYF. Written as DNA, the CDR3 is TGTGCCAGCAGTTCGGGACAGACCTACGAGCAGTACTTC.

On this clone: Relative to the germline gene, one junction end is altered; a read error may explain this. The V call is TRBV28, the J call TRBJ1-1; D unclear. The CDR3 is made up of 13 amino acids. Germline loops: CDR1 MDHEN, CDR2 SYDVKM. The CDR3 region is CAGSLERGTEAFF. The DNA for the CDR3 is TGTGCCGGCAGCCTAGAAAGAGGGACTGAAGCTTTCTTT.

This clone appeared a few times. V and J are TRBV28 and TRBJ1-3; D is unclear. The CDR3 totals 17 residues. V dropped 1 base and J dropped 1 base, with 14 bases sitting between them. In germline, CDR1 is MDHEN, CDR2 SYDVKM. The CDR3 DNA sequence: TGTGCCAGCAGTTTATTGAAGGGTAAATCATCTGGAAACACCATATATTTT. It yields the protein CASSLLKGKSSGNTIYF.

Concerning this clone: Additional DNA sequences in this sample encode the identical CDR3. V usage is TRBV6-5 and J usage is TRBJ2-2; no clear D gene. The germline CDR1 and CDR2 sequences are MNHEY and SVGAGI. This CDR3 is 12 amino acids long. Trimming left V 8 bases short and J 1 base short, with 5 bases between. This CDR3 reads CASSRNTGELFF. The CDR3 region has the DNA TGTGCCAGCTCAAGGAACACCGGGGAGCTGTTTTTT.

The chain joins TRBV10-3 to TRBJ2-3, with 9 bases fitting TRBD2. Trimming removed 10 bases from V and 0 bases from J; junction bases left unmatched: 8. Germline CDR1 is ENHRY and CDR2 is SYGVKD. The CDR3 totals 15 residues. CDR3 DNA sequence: TGTGCCACCAAGTCCAGCGGGGGGAGCACAGATACGCAGTATTTT. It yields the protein CATKSSGGSTDTQYF.

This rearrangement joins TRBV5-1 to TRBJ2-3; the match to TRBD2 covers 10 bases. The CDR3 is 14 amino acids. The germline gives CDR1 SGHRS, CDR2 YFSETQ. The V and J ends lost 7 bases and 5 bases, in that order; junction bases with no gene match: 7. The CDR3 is CASHSGGAGDTQYF. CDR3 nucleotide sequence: TGCGCCAGCCACAGCGGGGGGGCGGGAGATACGCAGTATTTT.

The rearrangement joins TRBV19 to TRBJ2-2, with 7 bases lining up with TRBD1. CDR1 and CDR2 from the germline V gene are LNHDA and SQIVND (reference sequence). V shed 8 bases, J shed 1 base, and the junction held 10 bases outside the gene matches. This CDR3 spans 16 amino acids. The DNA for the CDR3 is TGTGCCAGTCTTCCCGACAGGGAACAGAACACCGGGGAGCTGTTTTTT. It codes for CASLPDREQNTGELFF.

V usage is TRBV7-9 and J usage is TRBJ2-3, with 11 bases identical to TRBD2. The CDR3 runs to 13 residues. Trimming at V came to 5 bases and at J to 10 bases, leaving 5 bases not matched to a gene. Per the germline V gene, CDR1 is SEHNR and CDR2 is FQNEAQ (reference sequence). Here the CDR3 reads CASSHGTSGPQYF. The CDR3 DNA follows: TGTGCCAGCAGCCACGGGACTAGCGGCCCGCAGTATTTT.

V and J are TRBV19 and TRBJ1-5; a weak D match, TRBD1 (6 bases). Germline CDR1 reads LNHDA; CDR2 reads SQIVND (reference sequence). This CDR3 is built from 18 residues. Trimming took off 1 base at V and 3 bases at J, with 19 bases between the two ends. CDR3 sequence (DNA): TGTGCCAGTAGTATAGGAAGGACGGGGGCCGGCCCCAATCAGCCCCAGCATTTT. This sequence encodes CASSIGRTGAGPNQPQHF. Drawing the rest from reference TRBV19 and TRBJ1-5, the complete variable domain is DGGITQSPKYLFRKEGQNVTLSCEQNLNHDAMYWYRQDPGQGLRLIYYSQIVNDFQKGDIAEGYSVSREKKESFPLTVTSAQKNPTAFYLCASSIGRTGAGPNQPQHFGDGTRLSIL.

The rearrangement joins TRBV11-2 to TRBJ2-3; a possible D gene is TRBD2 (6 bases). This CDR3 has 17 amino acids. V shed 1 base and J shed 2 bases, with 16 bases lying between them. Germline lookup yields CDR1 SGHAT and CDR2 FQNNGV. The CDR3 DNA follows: TGTGCCAGCAGCTTAGTCCGGGGTGTGGACTACACAGATACGCAGTATTTT. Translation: CASSLVRGVDYTDTQYF. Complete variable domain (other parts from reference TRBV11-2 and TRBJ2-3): EAGVAQSPRYKIIEKRQSVAFWCNPISGHATLYWYQQILGQGPKLLIQFQNNGVVDDSQLPKDRFSAERLKGVDSTLKIQPAKLEDSAVYLCASSLVRGVDYTDTQYFGPGTRLTVL.

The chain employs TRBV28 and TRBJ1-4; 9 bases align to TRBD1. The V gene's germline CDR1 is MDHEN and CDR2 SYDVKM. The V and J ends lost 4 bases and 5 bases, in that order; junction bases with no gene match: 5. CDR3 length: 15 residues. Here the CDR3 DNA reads TGTGCCAGCAGTTCTACAGGGGGCGTAAATGAAAAACTGTTTTTT. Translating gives CASSSTGGVNEKLFF. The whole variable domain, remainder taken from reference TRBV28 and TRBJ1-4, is DVKVTQSSRYLVKRTGEKVFLECVQDMDHENMFWYRQDPGLGLRLIYFSYDVKMKEKGDIPEGYSVSREKKERFSLILESASTNQTSMYLCASSSTGGVNEKLFFGSGTQLSVL.

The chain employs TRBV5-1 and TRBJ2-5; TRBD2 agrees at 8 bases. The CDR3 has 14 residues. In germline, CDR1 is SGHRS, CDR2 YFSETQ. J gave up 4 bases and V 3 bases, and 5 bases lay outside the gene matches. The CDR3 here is CASSSSGGPETQYF. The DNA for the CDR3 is TGCGCCAGCAGCTCTTCGGGGGGGCCAGAGACCCAGTACTTC.

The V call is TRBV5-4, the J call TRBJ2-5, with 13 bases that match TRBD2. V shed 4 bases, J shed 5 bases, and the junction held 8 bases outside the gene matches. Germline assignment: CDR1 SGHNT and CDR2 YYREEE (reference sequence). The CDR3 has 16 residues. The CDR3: CASSRQTSGGTETQYF. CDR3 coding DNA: TGTGCCAGCAGCCGGCAGACTAGCGGGGGGACGGAGACCCAGTACTTC.

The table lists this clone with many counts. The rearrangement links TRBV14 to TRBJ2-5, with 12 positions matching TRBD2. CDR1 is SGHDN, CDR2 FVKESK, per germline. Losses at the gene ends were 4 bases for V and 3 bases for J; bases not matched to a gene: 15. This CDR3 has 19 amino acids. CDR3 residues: CASSLTTGLAGTSEETQYF. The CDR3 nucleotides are TGTGCCAGCAGCCTCACGACAGGACTAGCGGGAACGTCTGAAGAGACCCAGTACTTC.

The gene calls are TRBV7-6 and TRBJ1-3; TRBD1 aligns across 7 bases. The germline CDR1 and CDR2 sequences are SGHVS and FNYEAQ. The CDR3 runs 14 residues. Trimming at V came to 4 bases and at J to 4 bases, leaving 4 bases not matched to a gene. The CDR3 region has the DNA TGTGCCAGCAGCTATGGAGGGGGCGGAAACACCATATATTTT. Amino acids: CASSYGGGGNTIYF.

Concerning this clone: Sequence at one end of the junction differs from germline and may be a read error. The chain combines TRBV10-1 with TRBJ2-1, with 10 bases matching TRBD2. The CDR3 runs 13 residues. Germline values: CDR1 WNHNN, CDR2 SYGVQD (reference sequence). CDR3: CASSPGTSEGPVF. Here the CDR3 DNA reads TGCGCCAGCAGCCCCGGGACTAGCGAGGGCCCAGTCTTC.

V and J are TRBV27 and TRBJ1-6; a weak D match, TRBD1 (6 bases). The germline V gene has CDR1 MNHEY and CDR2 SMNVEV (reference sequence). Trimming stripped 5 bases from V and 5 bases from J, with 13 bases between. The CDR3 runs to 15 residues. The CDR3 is CASSLPNRDNSPLHF. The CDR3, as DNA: TGTGCCAGCAGTCTCCCCAACAGGGATAATTCACCCCTCCACTTT.

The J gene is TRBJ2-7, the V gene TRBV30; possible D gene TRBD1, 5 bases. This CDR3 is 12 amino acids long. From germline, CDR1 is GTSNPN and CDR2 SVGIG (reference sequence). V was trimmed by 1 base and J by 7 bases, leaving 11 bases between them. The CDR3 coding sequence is TGTGCCTGGAGTGGGGGCTTCGGGGAGCAGTACTTC. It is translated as CAWSGGFGEQYF.

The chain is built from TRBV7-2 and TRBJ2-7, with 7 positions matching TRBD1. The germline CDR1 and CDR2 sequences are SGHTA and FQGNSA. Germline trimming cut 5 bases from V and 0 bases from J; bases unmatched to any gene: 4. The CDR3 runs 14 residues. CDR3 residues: CASSPDRYSYEQYF. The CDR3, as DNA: TGTGCCAGCAGCCCGGACAGGTACTCCTACGAGCAGTACTTC.

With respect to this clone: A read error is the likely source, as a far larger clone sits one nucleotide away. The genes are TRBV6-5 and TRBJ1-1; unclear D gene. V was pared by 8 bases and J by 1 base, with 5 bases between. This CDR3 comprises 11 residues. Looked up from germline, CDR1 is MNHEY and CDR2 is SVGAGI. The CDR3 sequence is CASVRNTEAFF. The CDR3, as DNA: TGTGCCAGCGTGAGGAACACTGAAGCTTTCTTT.

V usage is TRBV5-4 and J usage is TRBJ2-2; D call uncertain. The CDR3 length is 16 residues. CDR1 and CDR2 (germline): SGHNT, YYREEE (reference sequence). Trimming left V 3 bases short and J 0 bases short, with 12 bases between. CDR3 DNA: TGTGCCAGCAGCTATCTGACTGGGACGAACACCGGGGAGCTGTTTTTT. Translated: CASSYLTGTNTGELFF.

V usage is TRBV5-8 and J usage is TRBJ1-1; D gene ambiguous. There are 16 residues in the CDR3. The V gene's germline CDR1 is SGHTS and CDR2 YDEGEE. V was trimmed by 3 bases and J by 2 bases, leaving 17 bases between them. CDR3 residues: CASSSPRHLSNTEAFF. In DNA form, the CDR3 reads TGTGCCAGCAGCTCTCCCCGACACCTAAGTAACACTGAAGCTTTCTTT.

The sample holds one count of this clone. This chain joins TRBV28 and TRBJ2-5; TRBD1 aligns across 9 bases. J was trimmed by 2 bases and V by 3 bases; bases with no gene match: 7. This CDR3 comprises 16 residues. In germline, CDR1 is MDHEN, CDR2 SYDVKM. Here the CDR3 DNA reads TGTGCCAGCAGTTTGTTGGGACAGGGAGGGCAAGAGACCCAGTACTTC. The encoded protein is CASSLLGQGGQETQYF. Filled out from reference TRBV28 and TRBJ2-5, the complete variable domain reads DVKVTQSSRYLVKRTGEKVFLECVQDMDHENMFWYRQDPGLGLRLIYFSYDVKMKEKGDIPEGYSVSREKKERFSLILESASTNQTSMYLCASSLLGQGGQETQYFGPGTRLLVL.

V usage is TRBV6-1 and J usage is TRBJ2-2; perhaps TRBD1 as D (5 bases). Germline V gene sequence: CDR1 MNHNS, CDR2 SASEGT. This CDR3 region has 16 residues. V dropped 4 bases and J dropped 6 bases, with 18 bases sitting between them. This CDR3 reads CASSAGSAGFAGELFF. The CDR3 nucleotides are TGTGCCAGCAGTGCAGGTTCGGCAGGGTTCGCCGGGGAGCTGTTTTTT.

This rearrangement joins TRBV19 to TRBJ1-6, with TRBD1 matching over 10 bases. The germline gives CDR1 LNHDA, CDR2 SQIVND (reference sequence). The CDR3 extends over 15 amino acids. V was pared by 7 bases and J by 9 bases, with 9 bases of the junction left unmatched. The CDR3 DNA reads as TGTGCCAGTACCCCGACAGGGGGCGGAATTTCACCCCTCCACTTT. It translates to CASTPTGGGISPLHF.

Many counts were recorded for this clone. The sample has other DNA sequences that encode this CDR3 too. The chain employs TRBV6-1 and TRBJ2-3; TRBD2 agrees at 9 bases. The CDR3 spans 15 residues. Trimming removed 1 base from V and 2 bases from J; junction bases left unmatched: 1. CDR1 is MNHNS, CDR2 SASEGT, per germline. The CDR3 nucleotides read TGTGCCAGCAGTGAAGGACTAGCGGACACAGATACGCAGTATTTT. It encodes CASSEGLADTDTQYF.

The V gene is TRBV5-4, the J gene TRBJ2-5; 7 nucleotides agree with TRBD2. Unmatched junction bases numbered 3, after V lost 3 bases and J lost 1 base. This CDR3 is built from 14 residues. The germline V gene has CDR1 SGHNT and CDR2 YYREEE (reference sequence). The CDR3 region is CASSSGTTQETQYF. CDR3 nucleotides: TGTGCCAGCAGCTCAGGGACTACCCAAGAGACCCAGTACTTC.

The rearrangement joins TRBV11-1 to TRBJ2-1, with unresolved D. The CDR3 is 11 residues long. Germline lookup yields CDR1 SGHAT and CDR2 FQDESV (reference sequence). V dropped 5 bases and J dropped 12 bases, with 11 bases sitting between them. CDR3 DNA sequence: TGTGCCAGCAGCCCCCAAGGCGGGCAGTTCTTC. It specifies CASSPQGGQFF.

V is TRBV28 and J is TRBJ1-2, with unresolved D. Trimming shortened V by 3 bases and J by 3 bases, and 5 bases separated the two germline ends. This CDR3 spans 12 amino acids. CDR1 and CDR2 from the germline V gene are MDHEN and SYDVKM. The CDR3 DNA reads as TGTGCCAGCAGTTTGAGCCACTATGGCTACACCTTC. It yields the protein CASSLSHYGYTF.

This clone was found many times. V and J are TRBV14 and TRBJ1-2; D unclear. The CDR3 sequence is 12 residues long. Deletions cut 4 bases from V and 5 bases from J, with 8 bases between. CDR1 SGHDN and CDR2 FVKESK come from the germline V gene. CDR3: CASSLQGYGYTF. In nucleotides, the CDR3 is TGTGCCAGCAGCCTACAAGGGTATGGCTACACCTTC.